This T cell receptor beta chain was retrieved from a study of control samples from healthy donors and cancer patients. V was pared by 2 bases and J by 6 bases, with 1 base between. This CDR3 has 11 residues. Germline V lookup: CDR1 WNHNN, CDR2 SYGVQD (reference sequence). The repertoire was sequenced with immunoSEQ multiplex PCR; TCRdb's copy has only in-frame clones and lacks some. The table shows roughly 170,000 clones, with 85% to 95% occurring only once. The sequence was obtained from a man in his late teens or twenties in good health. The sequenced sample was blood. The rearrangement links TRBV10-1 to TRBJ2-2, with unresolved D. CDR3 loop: CASSEAGELFF. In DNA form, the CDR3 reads TGCGCCAGCAGTGAGGCCGGGGAGCTGTTTTTT.